This record looks at one T cell receptor (beta chain) sequence and its context. Its antigen is still unknown. These data are taken from a study of T cell responses to AZD1222 COVID-19 vaccine. For the study at large: Investigators merged groups given second doses at roughly 4 or roughly 12 weeks. Study-level findings and limits: Spike-specific TCRs gained breadth and depth after people received two AZD1222 doses. Most donors were white British and more were female, and clonal diversity was possibly underestimated. Vaccine-associated CD4 TCRs ranged over spike, dominating at 160-218 and 743-854.

Germline values: CDR1 MNHEY, CDR2 SVGAGI. With 7 bases removed from V and 1 base from J, the gap between germline ends came to 14 bases. The CDR3 loop spans 14 amino acids. Profiled with immunoSEQ multiplex PCR; TCRdb holds only in-frame clones, not every one. This sample has approximately 110,000 clones, with about nine tenths found just once. The receptor comes from an adult in good health. The genes are TRBV6-5 and TRBJ2-7; D is unresolved. The input for sequencing was peripheral blood, taken on day 0 of AZD1222 vaccination. The CDR3 spells CASTSVRGSYEQYF. CDR3 coding DNA: TGTGCCAGCACTTCCGTTCGTGGATCCTACGAGCAGTACTTC.